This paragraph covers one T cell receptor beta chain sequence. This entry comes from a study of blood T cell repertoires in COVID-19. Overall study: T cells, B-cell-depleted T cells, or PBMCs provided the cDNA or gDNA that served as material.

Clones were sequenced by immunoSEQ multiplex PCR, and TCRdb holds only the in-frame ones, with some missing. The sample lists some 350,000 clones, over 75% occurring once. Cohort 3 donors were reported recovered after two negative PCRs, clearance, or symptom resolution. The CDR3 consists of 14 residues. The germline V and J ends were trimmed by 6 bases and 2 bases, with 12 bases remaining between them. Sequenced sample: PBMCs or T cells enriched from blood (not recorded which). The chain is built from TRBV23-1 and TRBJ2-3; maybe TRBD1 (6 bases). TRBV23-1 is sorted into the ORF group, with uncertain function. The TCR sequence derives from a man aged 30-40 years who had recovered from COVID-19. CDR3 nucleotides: TGCGCCAGCAGAGACAGGTCCCCCACAGATACGCAGTATTTT. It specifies CASRDRSPTDTQYF.